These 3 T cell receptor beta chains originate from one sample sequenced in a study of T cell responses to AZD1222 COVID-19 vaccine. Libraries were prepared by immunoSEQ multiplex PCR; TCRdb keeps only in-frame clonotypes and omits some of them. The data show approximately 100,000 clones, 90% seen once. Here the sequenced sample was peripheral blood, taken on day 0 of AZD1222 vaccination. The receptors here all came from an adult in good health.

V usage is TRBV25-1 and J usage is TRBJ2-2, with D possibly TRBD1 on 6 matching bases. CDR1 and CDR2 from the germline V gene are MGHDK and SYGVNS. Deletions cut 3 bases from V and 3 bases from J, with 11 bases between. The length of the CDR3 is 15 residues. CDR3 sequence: CASSDSGDDTGELFF. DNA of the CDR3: TGTGCCAGCAGTGATTCAGGGGACGACACCGGGGAGCTGTTTTTT.

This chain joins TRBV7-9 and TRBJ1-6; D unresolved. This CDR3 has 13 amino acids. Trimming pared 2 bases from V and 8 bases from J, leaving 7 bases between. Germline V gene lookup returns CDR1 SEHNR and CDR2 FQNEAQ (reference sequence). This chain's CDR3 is CASSLFGYSPLHF. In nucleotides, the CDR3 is TGTGCCAGCAGCTTATTTGGCTATTCACCCCTCCACTTT.

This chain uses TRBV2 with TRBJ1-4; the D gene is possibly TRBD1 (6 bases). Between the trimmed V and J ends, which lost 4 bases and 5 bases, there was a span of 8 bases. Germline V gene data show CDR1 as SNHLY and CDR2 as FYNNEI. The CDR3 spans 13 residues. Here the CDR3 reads CASSGTGNEKLFF. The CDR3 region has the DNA TGTGCCAGCAGTGGCACAGGGAATGAAAAACTGTTTTTT.